These 15 T cell receptor beta chains share one sample of origin, sequenced in a study of Graves' ophthalmopathy and Graves' hyperthyroidism. The study amplified TCR beta CDR3 regions using RNA transcripts. RT-PCR was first run with HTBI primers, then multiplex PCR in a second round. One entry per CDR3 protein results from TCRdb running MiXCR on the multiplex PCR reads. This table has a few hundred thousand distinct CDR3 sequences, 15% appearing once. Specimen: peripheral blood. The receptor source for this set is a young woman with stable Graves' hyperthyroidism.

The chain employs TRBV19 and TRBJ1-5; no reliable D call. Germline V gene data show CDR1 as LNHDA and CDR2 as SQIVND (reference sequence). The CDR3 runs to 17 residues. The V gene lost 6 bases and the J gene lost 0 bases, with 18 bases spanning the gap. The CDR3 DNA is TGTGCCAGTAGCATCCTCGGGAAAGGGTATAGCAATCAGCCCCAGCATTTT. This translates into CASSILGKGYSNQPQHF.

This clonotype was seen ten or more times. The chain carries TRBV15 and TRBJ1-5; D call uncertain. Germline V gene sequence: CDR1 LNHNV, CDR2 YYDKDF (reference sequence). This CDR3 contains 17 residues. Trimming left V 5 bases short and J 1 base short, with 18 bases between. In DNA, the CDR3 is TGTGCCACCAGCCTCTTGCCAGGACGGATAAGCAATCAGCCCCAGCATTTT. As protein: CATSLLPGRISNQPQHF.

For this clonotype: Its ends do not fully match the called genes, so a read error is possible. The chain is built from TRBV6-2 or TRBV6-3 and TRBJ2-7, with D possibly called TRBD1 or TRBD2 (5 bases each). This CDR3 contains 15 residues. Germline lookup yields CDR1 MNHEY and CDR2 SVGEGT. CDR3 bases: TGTGCCAGCAGCGCCCCGGGACGAGCGATCTACGATCAGTACTTC. It is translated as CASSAPGRAIYDQYF.

In its sample, this clonotype was seen many times. The chain carries TRBV20-1 and TRBJ1-2; 7 nucleotides align to TRBD1. Germline CDR1 and CDR2: DFQATT and SNEGSKA (reference sequence). The length of the CDR3 is 12 residues. Germline trimming cut 6 bases from V and 6 bases from J; bases unmatched to any gene: 7. DNA of the CDR3: TGCAGTGCCGCAGGGGGAGTGCATGGCTACACCTTC. Its translation is CSAAGGVHGYTF.

In its sample, this clonotype was seen once. The gene calls are TRBV12-3 or TRBV12-4 and TRBJ2-5; 13 bases are a match to TRBD2. The CDR3 runs to 15 residues. After removal of 6 bases from V and 10 bases from J, the junction contained 11 bases not matched to a gene. This chain's CDR3 is CASSPGLAGMSDQYF. The CDR3 DNA sequence: TGTGCCAGCAGCCCGGGACTAGCGGGGATGTCGGACCAGTACTTC.

This clonotype was seen many times. The V call is TRBV12-3 or TRBV12-4, the J call TRBJ1-1; no clear D gene. The CDR3 totals 14 residues. V lost 7 bases and J lost 7, with 19 bases in between. CDR3 region: CASTPGGQSHEAFF. DNA of the CDR3: TGTGCCAGCACCCCGGGTGGGCAAAGCCATGAAGCTTTCTTT.

This clonotype has ten or more counts. This chain joins TRBV20-1 and TRBJ1-2; tentative D call: TRBD1 (6 bases). CDR3 size: 12 residues. Germline V lookup: CDR1 DFQATT, CDR2 SNEGSKA (reference sequence). CDR3 in amino acids: CRATGMNYGYTF. The CDR3 DNA reads as TGCAGGGCGACAGGCATGAACTATGGCTACACCTTC.

This clonotype has at least ten counts. The rearrangement links TRBV19 to TRBJ2-3; 7 nucleotides agree with TRBD2. V trimming: 6 bases; J trimming: 4 bases; junction bases outside the gene matches: 4. The CDR3 extends over 13 amino acids. Germline V lookup: CDR1 LNHDA, CDR2 SQIVND (reference sequence). The CDR3 loop is CASRTLASDTQYF. The CDR3 bases are TGTGCCAGTAGGACACTAGCGTCAGATACGCAGTATTTT.

This clonotype was counted at least ten times. The chain employs TRBV7-9 and TRBJ1-4; TRBD1 might be the D (5 bases). The germline V and J ends were trimmed by 5 bases and 7 bases, with 14 bases remaining between them. CDR3 length: 14 residues. CDR1 SEHNR and CDR2 FQNEAQ come from the germline V gene (reference sequence). This CDR3 reads CASSPVGGTEKLFF. The CDR3 DNA reads as TGTGCCAGCAGCCCGGTCGGGGGTACTGAAAAACTGTTTTTT.

This clonotype was seen a handful of times. V gene TRBV7-9 combines with J gene TRBJ1-5, with D unresolved. Trimming cost V 3 bases and J 6 bases, with 12 bases left between them. This CDR3 is built from 14 residues. CDR1 is SEHNR and CDR2 is FQNEAQ in the germline V gene (reference sequence). The CDR3 is CASSLNAEGQPQHF. The CDR3 DNA reads as TGTGCCAGCAGCTTGAATGCGGAGGGTCAGCCCCAGCATTTT.

This chain links TRBV6-1 with TRBJ2-2; D possibly uses TRBD1 or TRBD2 (5 bases each). This CDR3 spans 15 amino acids. The germline CDR1 and CDR2 sequences are MNHNS and SASEGT. The V gene lost 3 bases and the J gene lost 6 bases, with 14 bases spanning the gap. The DNA for the CDR3 is TGTGCCAGCAGTGATTCCGGGGCGAGTGCCGGGGAGCTGTTTTTT. It encodes CASSDSGASAGELFF.

This clonotype was observed many times. The chain combines TRBV27 with TRBJ2-5; 8 bases map to TRBD1. CDR3 length equals 15 residues. Germline CDR1 is MNHEY and CDR2 is SMNVEV (reference sequence). The V and J ends lost 5 bases and 3 bases, in that order; junction bases with no gene match: 8. The CDR3 region is CASSPRTGREETQYF. CDR3 sequence (DNA): TGTGCCAGCAGTCCTCGGACAGGGCGGGAAGAGACCCAGTACTTC.

This clonotype was counted many times. This chain links TRBV12-3 or TRBV12-4 with TRBJ1-1; tentative D call: TRBD1 (5 bases). The CDR3 length is 15 residues. The V and J ends lost 1 base and 4 bases respectively, with 13 bases between them. The CDR3, as DNA: TGTGCCAGCAGTTTAGGGGGGGGTGGTGGCACTGAAGCTTTCTTT. Protein product: CASSLGGGGGTEAFF.

This clonotype was picked up a small number of times. With a much larger clone just one base away, this may be a read error. As the CDR3 is not closed by the conserved phenylalanine or tryptophan, this likely results from a read error. The CDR3 nucleotides read TGTGCCAGCACTCTCGAGGGCTACGAGCAGTACTCC. Its protein is CASTLEGYEQYS. The chain has TRBV7-2 and TRBJ2-7; tentatively, D is TRBD2 (5 bases). The V gene lost 7 bases and the J gene lost 3 bases, with 10 bases spanning the gap. The CDR3 loop spans 12 amino acids. Germline-derived CDR1 and CDR2 are SGHTA and FQGNSA.

This clonotype was counted at least ten times. The chain has TRBV12-3 or TRBV12-4 and TRBJ2-5; the D gene could be TRBD1 or TRBD2 (6 bases each). V lost 5 bases to trimming and J lost 3 bases, with 13 bases between them. This CDR3 region has 14 residues. CDR3 loop: CASSLQGLEETQYF. CDR3 DNA sequence: TGTGCCAGCAGTCTACAGGGACTTGAAGAGACCCAGTACTTC.